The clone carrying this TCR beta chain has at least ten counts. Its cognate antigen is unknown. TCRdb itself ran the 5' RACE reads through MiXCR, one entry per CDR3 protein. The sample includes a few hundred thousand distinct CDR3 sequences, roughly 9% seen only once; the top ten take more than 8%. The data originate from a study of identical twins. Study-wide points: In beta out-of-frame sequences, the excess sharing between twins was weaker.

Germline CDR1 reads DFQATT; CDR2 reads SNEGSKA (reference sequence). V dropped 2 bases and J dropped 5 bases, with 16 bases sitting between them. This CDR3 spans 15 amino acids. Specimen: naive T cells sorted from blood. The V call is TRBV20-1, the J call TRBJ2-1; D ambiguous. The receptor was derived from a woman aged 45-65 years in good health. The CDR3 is CSARPPLTANNEQFF. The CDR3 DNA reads TGCAGTGCTAGACCCCCCCTCACCGCCAACAATGAGCAGTTCTTC.